These 28 T cell receptor beta chains came from one sample sequenced in a study of vaccination effects on CD4 cells after COVID-19. Their recognized antigens are unknown. TCRdb's copy holds only in-frame clones and misses some; the assay was immunoSEQ multiplex PCR. Among around 49,000 clones listed, approximately 70% were seen once. Using viral peptide pools, the ViraFEST assay grew out antigen-specific CD4+ T cells prior to sequencing. Culture lasted 10 days before CD4+ T cell isolation. Their SARS-CoV-2 infection, verified by PCR, occurred between March and December 2020. The sample here was CD4+ T cells from PBMCs cultured with a peptide pool, taken before COVID-19 vaccination. The source of these receptors is a human donor who had a prior SARS-CoV-2 infection.

This clone was observed a handful of times. This chain joins TRBV5-6 and TRBJ2-5; tentatively, D is TRBD2 (7 bases). The CDR3 consists of 14 residues. Germline V gene sequence: CDR1 SGHDT, CDR2 YYEEEE. V lost 4 bases, J lost 5 bases, and 15 bases lay in between. The CDR3 DNA sequence: TGTGCCAGCAGCCAAGGGGGGGGCGGGGAGACCCAGTACTTC. Translating gives CASSQGGGGETQYF. The full variable domain, rest sourced from reference TRBV5-6 and TRBJ2-5, is DAGVTQSPTHLIKTRGQQVTLRCSPKSGHDTVSWYQQALGQGPQFIFQYYEEEERQRGNFPDRFSGHQFPNYSSELNVNALLLGDSALYLCASSQGGGGETQYFGPGTRLLVL.

This clone was counted a few times. The V gene is TRBV5-4, the J gene TRBJ2-2; TRBD1 agrees at 8 bases. CDR1 SGHNT and CDR2 YYREEE come from the germline V gene (reference sequence). V shed 4 bases, J shed 4 bases, and the junction held 9 bases outside the gene matches. This CDR3 spans 16 amino acids. This CDR3 is CASSPRGQGLTGELFF. The CDR3 DNA is TGTGCCAGCAGCCCAAGAGGACAGGGACTCACCGGGGAGCTGTTTTTT.

This clone turned up a few times. The chain is built from TRBV9 and TRBJ2-1; the D gene is possibly TRBD2 (5 bases). This CDR3 spans 13 amino acids. CDR1 is SGDLS and CDR2 is YYNGEE in the germline V gene. With 0 bases removed from V and 8 bases from J, the gap between germline ends came to 9 bases. For the CDR3, the DNA is TGTGCCAGCAGCGTAGCTCTGGGAGATGAGCAGTTCTTC. This sequence encodes CASSVALGDEQFF.

The table lists this clone with a few counts. The CDR3 coding sequence is TGTGCCAGCAGCCAACTTGATCGGGACAGGGGGCAACCTATGTATGGCTACACCTTC. Its protein is CASSQLDRDRGQPMYGYTF. This rearrangement joins TRBV4-2 to TRBJ1-2; 12 bases line up with TRBD1. In germline, CDR1 is LGHNA, CDR2 YNFKEQ. The CDR3 has 19 residues. V lost 2 bases, J lost 5 bases, and 15 bases stayed unmatched.

This chain joins TRBV4-3 and TRBJ1-2; 7 bases match TRBD1. Germline-derived CDR1 and CDR2 are LGHNA and YSLEER. Germline trimming cut 3 bases from V and 7 bases from J; bases unmatched to any gene: 17. The CDR3 is 17 residues long. CDR3 in DNA: TGCGCCAGCAGCCAGGACCCTCGGGACAGCGGGTTCGGTGGCTACACCTTC. Translated, it gives CASSQDPRDSGFGGYTF.

The chain links TRBV11-3 to TRBJ2-5; D is possibly TRBD1 (6 bases). The CDR3 covers 13 residues. Deletions cut 5 bases from V and 5 bases from J, with 12 bases between. From germline, CDR1 is SGHNT and CDR2 YENEEA. For the CDR3, the DNA is TGTGCCAGCAGCCCAGACAGGTGGGAGACCCAGTACTTC. Translation gives CASSPDRWETQYF.

This clone was recorded a few times. This chain links TRBV2 with TRBJ1-2, with D possibly TRBD1 on 5 matching bases. The CDR3 has 14 amino acids. CDR1 is SNHLY and CDR2 is FYNNEI in the germline V gene. V was trimmed by 5 bases and J by 5 bases, leaving 15 bases between them. The CDR3 sequence is CASSLEGTPYGYTF. DNA of the CDR3: TGTGCCAGCAGTTTGGAGGGGACCCCGTATGGCTACACCTTC.

This chain links TRBV12-3 or TRBV12-4 with TRBJ1-2; D gene ambiguous. The V end was cut by 3 bases, the J end by 7 bases, with 3 bases between. This CDR3 is 10 amino acids long. As DNA, the CDR3 is TGTGCCAGCAGTTTTAGTGGCTACACCTTC. This gives the protein CASSFSGYTF.

CDR3 protein: CATSDGWASGRAHDTQYF. The CDR3 DNA sequence: TGTGCCACCAGTGATGGATGGGCTAGCGGGAGGGCACATGATACGCAGTATTTT. The genes are TRBV24-1 and TRBJ2-3; 12 bases map to TRBD2. The ends lost 3 bases at V and 6 bases at J; junction bases unmatched: 12. Germline CDR1 reads KGHDR; CDR2 reads SFDVKD. This CDR3 is built from 18 residues.

CDR3 sequence reads: CASRGQDTGELFF. CDR3 nucleotide sequence: TGCGCCAGCAGAGGACAGGACACCGGGGAGCTGTTTTTT. The gene calls are TRBV5-1 and TRBJ2-2, with 7 bases identical to TRBD1. V lost 5 bases, J lost 3 bases, and 1 base stayed unmatched. This CDR3 region has 13 residues. Germline V gene data show CDR1 as SGHRS and CDR2 as YFSETQ.

This clone has a handful of counts. The chain carries TRBV10-3 and TRBJ1-2, with a tentative D call TRBD1 (6 bases). V was pared by 2 bases and J by 6 bases, with 13 bases between. Germline V CDR1 and CDR2: ENHRY, SYGVKD. CDR3 length: 14 amino acids. The CDR3 here is CAISEGRGRDGYTF. The CDR3 bases are TGTGCCATCAGTGAGGGCAGGGGAAGGGATGGCTACACCTTC.

The rearrangement joins TRBV5-6 to TRBJ2-3; D gene unclear. Germline CDR1 is SGHDT and CDR2 is YYEEEE. The CDR3 sequence is 14 residues long. Trimming took off 1 base at V and 2 bases at J, with 8 bases between the two ends. CDR3: CASSLTAYTDTQYF. The CDR3 DNA is TGTGCCAGCAGCTTGACAGCTTACACAGATACGCAGTATTTT.

At least ten counts were recorded for this clone. The chain combines TRBV15 with TRBJ1-3; a weak D match, TRBD1 (5 bases). The CDR3 has 13 residues. CDR1 LNHNV and CDR2 YYDKDF come from the germline V gene (reference sequence). V was cut by 5 bases and J by 2 bases, with 7 bases left in between. CDR3 sequence reads: CATSGTTGNTIYF. CDR3 DNA sequence: TGTGCCACCAGCGGGACGACTGGAAACACCATATATTTT.

The table lists this clone with a few counts. In nucleotides, the CDR3 is TGTGCCAGCAGCTTAGCCCAGACAGATCATGGCTACACCTTC. It codes for CASSLAQTDHGYTF. The genes are TRBV7-9 and TRBJ1-2; possibly TRBD1 for D (5 bases). V shed 0 bases and J shed 6 bases, with 11 bases lying between them. The germline CDR1 and CDR2 sequences are SEHNR and FQNEAQ (reference sequence). The CDR3 spans 14 residues. Drawing the rest from reference TRBV7-9 and TRBJ1-2, the complete variable domain is DTGVSQNPRHKITKRGQNVTFRCDPISEHNRLYWYRQTLGQGPEFLTYFQNEAQLEKSRLLSDRFSAERPKGSFSTLEIQRTEQGDSAMYLCASSLAQTDHGYTFGSGTRLTVV.

The chain carries TRBV19 and TRBJ2-5, with D perhaps TRBD1 or TRBD2 (7 bases each). Trimming stripped 5 bases from V and 5 bases from J, with 15 bases between. The CDR3 sequence is 14 residues long. Germline CDR1 is LNHDA and CDR2 is SQIVND (reference sequence). The CDR3: CASSLRGGGETQYF. The CDR3 DNA is TGTGCCAGTAGTCTCAGGGGGGGTGGGGAGACCCAGTACTTC.

This sequence joins TRBV4-1 and TRBJ2-1, with 10 bases fitting TRBD2. This CDR3 contains 17 residues. Germline V gene lookup returns CDR1 MGHRA and CDR2 YSYEKL. V was pared by 1 base and J by 0 bases, with 3 bases of the junction left unmatched. The CDR3 DNA reads TGCGCCAGCAGCCAAGCTAGCGGGGGTCTCTCCTACAATGAGCAGTTCTTC. Translation gives CASSQASGGLSYNEQFF.

The chain combines TRBV4-2 with TRBJ1-3; D is possibly TRBD1 (5 bases). Germline V CDR1 and CDR2: LGHNA, YNFKEQ. The CDR3 has 16 amino acids. With 0 bases removed from V and 0 bases from J, the gap between germline ends came to 9 bases. CDR3 DNA sequence: TGTGCCAGCAGCCAAGAGACAGTTCCCTCTGGAAACACCATATATTTT. Translation gives CASSQETVPSGNTIYF.

The rearrangement uses TRBV18 and TRBJ2-2, with D possibly being TRBD1 (5 bases). V dropped 0 bases and J dropped 4 bases, with 18 bases sitting between them. The length of the CDR3 is 18 residues. CDR1 and CDR2 (germline): KGHSH, LQKENI. The CDR3 protein is CASSPPITQSGITGELFF. DNA for the CDR3: TGTGCCAGCTCACCACCCATTACCCAATCAGGGATCACCGGGGAGCTGTTTTTT.

The rearrangement links TRBV5-1 to TRBJ2-3; 11 positions agree with TRBD2. CDR1 SGHRS and CDR2 YFSETQ come from the germline V gene. The length of the CDR3 is 17 residues. V shed 0 bases, J shed 1 base, and the junction held 4 bases outside the gene matches. The CDR3 region has the DNA TGCGCCAGCAGCTTGGGGACTAGCGGGCGGGGCACAGATACGCAGTATTTT. Translated: CASSLGTSGRGTDTQYF.

The chain joins TRBV6-5 to TRBJ1-5, with a tentative D call TRBD1 (5 bases). The V and J ends lost 8 bases and 0 bases respectively, with 14 bases between them. The CDR3 is made up of 15 amino acids. Germline lookup yields CDR1 MNHEY and CDR2 SVGAGI. Written as DNA, the CDR3 is TGTGCCAGCCGAGGCGGGGGTTATAGCAATCAGCCCCAGCATTTT. Its protein product is CASRGGGYSNQPQHF.

The chain is built from TRBV5-1 and TRBJ2-5; D perhaps matches TRBD1 (7 bases). CDR3 size: 13 residues. Per the germline V gene, CDR1 is SGHRS and CDR2 is YFSETQ. Trimming took off 9 bases at V and 1 base at J, with 13 bases between the two ends. Here the CDR3 reads CATTQGGQETQYF. CDR3 nucleotide sequence: TGCGCCACCACGCAGGGGGGCCAAGAGACCCAGTACTTC.

The rearrangement joins TRBV28 to TRBJ2-1; the D gene is possibly TRBD2 (5 bases). The V and J ends lost 6 bases and 2 bases respectively, with 11 bases between them. This CDR3 region has 14 residues. Germline V gene sequence: CDR1 MDHEN, CDR2 SYDVKM. For the CDR3, the DNA is TGTGCCAGCAGAAGTGGGAGTGCCTACAATGAGCAGTTCTTC. Translation gives CASRSGSAYNEQFF. Variable domain in full (rest from reference TRBV28 and TRBJ2-1): DVKVTQSSRYLVKRTGEKVFLECVQDMDHENMFWYRQDPGLGLRLIYFSYDVKMKEKGDIPEGYSVSREKKERFSLILESASTNQTSMYLCASRSGSAYNEQFFGPGTRLTVL.

This clone has more than one count but fewer than ten. The chain uses TRBV5-1 and TRBJ1-3; D remains unclear. Trimming left V 3 bases short and J 0 bases short, with 7 bases between. The CDR3 runs to 14 residues. Germline lookup yields CDR1 SGHRS and CDR2 YFSETQ. The CDR3 loop is CASSSSSSGNTIYF. CDR3 nucleotides: TGCGCCAGCAGCTCCAGTTCCTCTGGAAACACCATATATTTT. The whole variable domain, filled in from reference TRBV5-1 and TRBJ1-3, reads KAGVTQTPRYLIKTRGQQVTLSCSPISGHRSVSWYQQTPGQGLQFLFEYFSETQRNKGNFPGRFSGRQFSNSRSEMNVSTLELGDSALYLCASSSSSSGNTIYFGEGSWLTVV.

V and J are TRBV7-2 and TRBJ1-3, with D possibly being TRBD1 (5 bases). Germline lookup yields CDR1 SGHTA and CDR2 FQGNSA. Trimming pared 1 base from V and 7 bases from J, leaving 11 bases between. The CDR3 extends over 14 amino acids. CDR3 loop: CASSLEGFGNTIYF. The CDR3 bases are TGTGCCAGCAGCTTAGAGGGGTTTGGGAACACCATATATTTT.

The gene calls are TRBV5-4 and TRBJ2-4; TRBD2 matches 11 bases. CDR3 length equals 20 residues. Germline loops: CDR1 SGHNT, CDR2 YYREEE (reference sequence). With V trimmed by 0 bases and J by 1 base, 12 bases remained unmatched. The CDR3 DNA reads as TGTGCCAGCAGCTTGGGAGGCGGGACTAGCGGCCGGCTGGCCAAAAACATTCAGTACTTC. This sequence encodes CASSLGGGTSGRLAKNIQYF.

The chain employs TRBV18 and TRBJ2-7; TRBD2 matches 8 bases. The germline V gene has CDR1 KGHSH and CDR2 LQKENI. V trimming: 0 bases; J trimming: 4 bases; junction bases outside the gene matches: 5. There are 15 residues in the CDR3. This CDR3 is CASSPPSGGGYEQYF. As DNA, the CDR3 is TGTGCCAGCTCACCACCCAGCGGGGGAGGGTACGAGCAGTACTTC.

This clone was seen more than once but under ten times. The chain couples TRBV5-6 to TRBJ1-1; 7 bases match TRBD1. CDR1 is SGHDT, CDR2 YYEEEE, per germline. The CDR3 is 16 residues long. V lost 2 bases and J lost 5; bases outside the gene matches: 12. The CDR3 bases are TGTGCCAGCAGCTTAGCAAGGAGGGGGCGTTTAACTGAAGCTTTCTTT. Translating it yields CASSLARRGRLTEAFF.

Here the CDR3 DNA reads TGTGCCAGCAGCTTAAGGCGTGAAACTGAAGCTTTCTTT. The encoded protein is CASSLRRETEAFF. The genes are TRBV7-3 and TRBJ1-1; D is ambiguous. The length of the CDR3 is 13 residues. Trimming took off 1 base at V and 5 bases at J, with 8 bases between the two ends. CDR1 and CDR2 (germline): SGHTA, FQGTGA. Complete variable domain (other parts from reference TRBV7-3 and TRBJ1-1): GAGVSQTPSNKVTEKGKYVELRCDPISGHTALYWYRQSLGQGPEFLIYFQGTGAADDSGLPNDRFFAVRPEGSVSTLKIQRTERGDSAVYLCASSLRRETEAFFGQGTRLTVV.